This paragraph covers one T cell receptor beta chain sequence. The antigen is unknown. These data originate in a study of post-analysis software for immune sequencing data. TCR beta libraries were prepared from cDNA with unique molecular identifiers. TCRdb processed the PCR reads anew with MiXCR; each CDR3 protein has one entry. The sample records about 800,000 distinct CDR3 sequences, 25% to 30% being singletons. Whole-study findings and limits: A handful of TRBV segments, including TRBV5-6, TRBV5-1 and TRBV20-1, were more frequent in patients than controls.

Looked up from germline, CDR1 is SEHNR and CDR2 is FQNEAQ (reference sequence). CDR3 size: 17 residues. The TCR comes from a girl aged 10 to 17 with multiple sclerosis. The V and J genes are TRBV7-9 and TRBJ2-1; perhaps TRBD2 as D (5 bases). The last part of the DNA fits TRBJ2-7 better; the J call may be wrong. The sample taken for sequencing was blood. The CDR3 loop reads CASSLGPPAGSYNEQYF. In DNA form, the CDR3 reads TGTGCCAGCAGCTTAGGGCCCCCCGCGGGTTCCTACAATGAGCAGTACTTC.